These 10 T cell receptor beta chains were sequenced from one sample in a study of PD-1 blockade in classical Hodgkin lymphoma. Time point described: newly diagnosed, previously untreated cHL patient sample. TCRdb keeps only in-frame clones here, not all; method: immunoSEQ multiplex PCR. The sample has approximately 17,000 clones, around 90% seen once. The material sequenced was peripheral blood mononuclear cells (PBMCs). The receptor source for this set is a human donor with classical Hodgkin lymphoma.

The rearrangement uses TRBV25-1 and TRBJ1-3; D perhaps matches TRBD1 (6 bases). Trimming left V 6 bases short and J 0 bases short, with 15 bases between. The CDR3 contains 16 residues. Looked up from germline, CDR1 is MGHDK and CDR2 is SYGVNS. In DNA form, the CDR3 reads TGTGCCAGCAGGAAAACAACAGGGAGCTCTGGAAACACCATATATTTT. Protein: CASRKTTGSSGNTIYF. Full variable domain (remainder filled in from reference TRBV25-1 and TRBJ1-3): EADIYQTPRYLVIGTGKKITLECSQTMGHDKMYWYQQDPGMELHLIHYSYGVNSTEKGDLSSESTVSRIRTEHFPLTLESARPSHTSQYLCASRKTTGSSGNTIYFGEGSWLTVV.

The chain joins TRBV19 to TRBJ2-7, with D perhaps being TRBD1 or TRBD2 (6 bases each). The ends were cut back, 8 bases at V and 3 bases at J, with 20 bases in the middle. The CDR3 has 15 residues. The germline CDR1 and CDR2 sequences are LNHDA and SQIVND (reference sequence). This CDR3 reads CASQVTGGAYYEQYF. CDR3 DNA sequence: TGTGCCAGTCAAGTCACCGGGGGCGCATACTACGAGCAGTACTTC. The full variable domain, completed using reference TRBV19 and TRBJ2-7, is DGGITQSPKYLFRKEGQNVTLSCEQNLNHDAMYWYRQDPGQGLRLIYYSQIVNDFQKGDIAEGYSVSREKKESFPLTVTSAQKNPTAFYLCASQVTGGAYYEQYFGPGTRLTVT.

This chain uses TRBV18 with TRBJ2-7, with no clear D. Germline assignment: CDR1 KGHSH and CDR2 LQKENI. CDR3 length equals 14 residues. Between the trimmed V and J ends, which lost 3 bases and 9 bases, there was a span of 18 bases. CDR3 sequence: CASSPSADGQAQYF. CDR3 bases: TGTGCCAGCTCACCCTCGGCGGACGGCCAGGCGCAGTACTTC. Complete variable domain (other parts from reference TRBV18 and TRBJ2-7): NAGVMQNPRHLVRRRGQEARLRCSPMKGHSHVYWYRQLPEEGLKFMVYLQKENIIDESGMPKERFSAEFPKEGPSILRIQQVVRGDSAAYFCASSPSADGQAQYFGPGTRLTVT.

This sequence joins TRBV6-1 and TRBJ1-1; D unclear. This CDR3 comprises 13 residues. The V and J ends lost 5 bases and 1 base respectively, with 8 bases between them. Germline CDR1 MNHNS, CDR2 SASEGT. CDR3 sequence: CASSQTWNTEAFF. Here the CDR3 DNA reads TGTGCCAGCAGTCAGACATGGAACACTGAAGCTTTCTTT.

The rearrangement joins TRBV27 to TRBJ1-1; tentative D call: TRBD1 (6 bases). The ends were cut back, 2 bases at V and 0 bases at J, with 10 bases in the middle. Germline V CDR1 and CDR2: MNHEY, SMNVEV (reference sequence). This CDR3 is built from 15 residues. For the CDR3, the DNA is TGTGCCAGCAGTTTAACGACAGGCTTGAACACTGAAGCTTTCTTT. This sequence encodes CASSLTTGLNTEAFF.

This rearrangement joins TRBV19 to TRBJ2-7; no reliable D call. The germline V gene has CDR1 LNHDA and CDR2 SQIVND (reference sequence). This CDR3 has 10 amino acids. V lost 8 bases and J lost 4, with 6 bases in between. DNA of the CDR3: TGTGCCAGTGGCGGTTACGAGCAGTACTTC. Its protein product is CASGGYEQYF.

The chain joins TRBV28 to TRBJ1-2, with 7 bases aligning to TRBD1. With V trimmed by 5 bases and J by 9 bases, 24 bases remained unmatched. The CDR3 has 18 residues. In germline, CDR1 is MDHEN, CDR2 SYDVKM. The DNA for the CDR3 is TGTGCCAGCAGTCCCCTTATATCACCGGACAGGACGAAAATCCGCTACACCTTC. Amino acid sequence: CASSPLISPDRTKIRYTF.

The V and J genes are TRBV18 and TRBJ2-3; 7 positions agree with TRBD2. CDR1 KGHSH and CDR2 LQKENI come from the germline V gene. J gave up 2 bases and V 3 bases, and 8 bases lay outside the gene matches. The CDR3 is 16 amino acids. The CDR3 loop is CASSPPSGATTDTQYF. The CDR3 DNA reads as TGTGCCAGCTCACCCCCCAGCGGGGCTACCACAGATACGCAGTATTTT.

The chain joins TRBV29-1 to TRBJ2-5; 10 bases map to TRBD1. Germline values: CDR1 SQVTM, CDR2 ANQGSEA. V lost 2 bases and J lost 5; bases outside the gene matches: 8. CDR3 length equals 15 residues. The CDR3 loop is CSVEFDRGRSETQYF. CDR3 bases: TGCAGCGTTGAATTTGACAGGGGGCGCTCGGAGACCCAGTACTTC.

The chain joins TRBV5-1 to TRBJ2-1; TRBD2 agrees at 7 bases. This CDR3 has 16 residues. Germline CDR1 and CDR2: SGHRS and YFSETQ. J lost 2 bases, V lost 5 bases, and 10 bases had no gene match. This CDR3 reads CASRTGEGFPYNEQFF. For the CDR3, the DNA is TGCGCCAGCAGGACGGGGGAGGGTTTTCCCTACAATGAGCAGTTCTTC.